This T cell receptor beta chain was profiled in a study of T cells in Graves' hyperthyroidism and ophthalmopathy. The table lists this clonotype with a few counts. TCR beta CDR3 regions were amplified from RNA transcripts. The HTBI primer set drove a first-round RT-PCR of the TCR CDR3. TCRdb itself ran the multiplex PCR reads through MiXCR, one entry per CDR3 protein. The table lists a few hundred thousand distinct CDR3 sequences, roughly a fifth of them singletons. V was shortened by 4 bases and J by 0 bases, with 9 bases between the two germline ends. The CDR3 consists of 14 residues. Germline V CDR1 and CDR2: MNHNS, SASEGT.

The TCR sequence derives from a woman between 45 and 65 years old with Graves' hyperthyroidism. V gene TRBV6-1 combines with J gene TRBJ1-2, with D uncertain. What was sequenced was blood. The CDR3 is CASSVALANYGYTF. In DNA, the CDR3 is TGTGCCAGCAGTGTAGCACTAGCTAACTATGGCTACACCTTC.